This T cell receptor beta chain was found in a study of blood T cell repertoires in COVID-19. The CDR3 spans 15 residues. CDR1 and CDR2 (germline): SGHTA, FQGNSA. Trimming removed 7 bases from V and 7 bases from J; junction bases left unmatched: 13. Only in-frame clones appear in the TCRdb table, and some are missing; sequencing was by immunoSEQ multiplex PCR. The sample holds about 40,000 clones, 85% seen once. Source material: peripheral blood. The rearrangement joins TRBV7-2 to TRBJ2-3; 8 bases agree with TRBD2. The TCR sequence derives from a man aged 50 to 60 with active COVID-19. The DNA for the CDR3 is TGTGCCAGCAACCTAATCGGGGGGGCTGCATATACGCAGTATTTT. Translating it yields CASNLIGGAAYTQYF.